Listed below are T cell receptor beta chains from one sample, sequenced in a study of blood T cell repertoires in COVID-19. The protocol was immunoSEQ multiplex PCR, while the TCRdb copy is restricted to in-frame clones and leaves out a portion. Of approximately 230,000 clones listed, around 83% were seen once; the top ten hold about 5.7%. The sample taken for sequencing was peripheral blood. All receptors derive from a man older than 75 with acute or convalescent COVID-19. The CDR3 runs from the conserved cysteine through the conserved F or W. A D gene is named only where the DNA matches it firmly. Where a row states a size, it is once, few, many or the class of an expanded clone; other rows omit it.

>TRBV28|TRBD2|-|TRBJ2-7
TGTGCCAGCAGCCCCGGGACTAGCGGGAGATTCTCCTACGAGCAGTACTTC
CASSPGTSGRFSYEQYF
>TRBV5-6|-|once|TRBJ1-1
TGTGCCAGCAGCTTTAACACAGGAAGGAACACTGAAGCTTTCTTT
CASSFNTGRNTEAFF
>TRBV7-2|TRBD1|many|TRBJ2-1
TGTGCCAGCAGCCTCGGACAGGGCACCTACAATGAGCAGTTCTTC
CASSLGQGTYNEQFF
>TRBV5-1|TRBD2|-|TRBJ2-1
TGCGCCAGCAGCCTGGAAGGGCAGGGACTAGGGGAGCAGTTCTTC
CASSLEGQGLGEQFF
>TRBV19|-|-|TRBJ1-2
TGTGCCAGTAGTATGGGGGCCTGGGGCTACACCTTC
CASSMGAWGYTF
>TRBV2|TRBD2|few|TRBJ2-3
TGTGCCAGCTCCTTCGGGGGGACCTACACAGATACGCAGTATTTT
CASSFGGTYTDTQYF
>TRBV9|-|-|TRBJ1-2
TGTGCCAGCAGCGTTATGACGGGGAACTATGGCTACACCTTC
CASSVMTGNYGYTF
>TRBV5-1|TRBD1|few|TRBJ1-6
TGCGCCAGCAGCACCAGGACAGGAGACGCCAATTCACCCCTCCACTTT
CASSTRTGDANSPLHF
>TRBV9|TRBD1|-|TRBJ2-2
TGTGCCAGCAGCGACGCCACAGGGGGTCGAACCGGGGAGCTGTTTTTT
CASSDATGGRTGELFF
>TRBV27|-|-|TRBJ1-2
TGTGCCAGCAGTCCGAGGGGACAACCCTATGGCTACACCTTC
CASSPRGQPYGYTF
>TRBV29-1|-|-|TRBJ2-7
TGCAGCGTTGGAGGATTCTCCTACGAGCAGTACTTC
CSVGGFSYEQYF
>TRBV3-1/TRBV3-2|-|-|TRBJ2-2
TGTGCCAGCAGTCGGGACTTTTGGGACACCGGGGAGCTGTTTTTT
CASSRDFWDTGELFF
>TRBV4-1|TRBD2|-|TRBJ2-1
TGCGCCAGCAGCCAAGAGGGACTAGCGGGAGGGTACAATGAGCAGTTCTTC
CASSQEGLAGGYNEQFF